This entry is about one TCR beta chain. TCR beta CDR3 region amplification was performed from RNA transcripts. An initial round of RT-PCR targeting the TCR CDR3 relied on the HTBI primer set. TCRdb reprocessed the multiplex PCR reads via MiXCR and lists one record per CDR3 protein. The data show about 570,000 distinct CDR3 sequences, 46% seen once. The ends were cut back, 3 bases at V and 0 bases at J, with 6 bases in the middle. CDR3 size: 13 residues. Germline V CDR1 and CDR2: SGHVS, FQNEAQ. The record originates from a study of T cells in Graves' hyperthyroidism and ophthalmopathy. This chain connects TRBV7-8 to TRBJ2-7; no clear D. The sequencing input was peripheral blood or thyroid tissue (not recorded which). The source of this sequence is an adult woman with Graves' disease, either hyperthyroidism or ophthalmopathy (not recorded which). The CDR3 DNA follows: TGTGCCAGCAGCTTCACAAACTCCTACGAGCAGTACTTC. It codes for CASSFTNSYEQYF.